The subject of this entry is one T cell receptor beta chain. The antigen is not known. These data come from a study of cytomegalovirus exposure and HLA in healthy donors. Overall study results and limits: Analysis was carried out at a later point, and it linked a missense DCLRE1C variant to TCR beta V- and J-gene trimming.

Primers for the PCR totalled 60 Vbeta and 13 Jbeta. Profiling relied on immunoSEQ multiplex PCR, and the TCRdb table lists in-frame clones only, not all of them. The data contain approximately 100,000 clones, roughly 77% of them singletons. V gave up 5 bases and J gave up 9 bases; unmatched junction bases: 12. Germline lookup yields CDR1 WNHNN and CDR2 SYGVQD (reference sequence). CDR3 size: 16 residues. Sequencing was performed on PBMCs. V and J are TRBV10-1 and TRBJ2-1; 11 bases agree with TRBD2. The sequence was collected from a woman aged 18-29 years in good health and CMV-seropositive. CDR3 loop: CASSRTSGGASGEQFF. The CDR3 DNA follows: TGCGCCAGCAGTCGAACTAGCGGGGGTGCAAGTGGTGAGCAGTTCTTC.